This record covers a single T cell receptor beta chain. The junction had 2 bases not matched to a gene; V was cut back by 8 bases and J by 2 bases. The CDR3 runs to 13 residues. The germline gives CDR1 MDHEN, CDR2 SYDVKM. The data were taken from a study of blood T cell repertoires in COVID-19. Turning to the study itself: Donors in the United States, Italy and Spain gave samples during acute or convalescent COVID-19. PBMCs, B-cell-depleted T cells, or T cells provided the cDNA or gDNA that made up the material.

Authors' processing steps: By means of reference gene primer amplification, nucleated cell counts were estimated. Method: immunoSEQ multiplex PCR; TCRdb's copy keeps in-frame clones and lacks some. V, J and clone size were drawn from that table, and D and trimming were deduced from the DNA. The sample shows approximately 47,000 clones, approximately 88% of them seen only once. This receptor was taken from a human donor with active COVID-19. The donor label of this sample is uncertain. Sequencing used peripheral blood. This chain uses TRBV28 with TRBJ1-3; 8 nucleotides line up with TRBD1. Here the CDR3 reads CASQTGAGNTIYF. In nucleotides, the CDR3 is TGTGCCAGCCAGACAGGGGCTGGAAACACCATATATTTT.